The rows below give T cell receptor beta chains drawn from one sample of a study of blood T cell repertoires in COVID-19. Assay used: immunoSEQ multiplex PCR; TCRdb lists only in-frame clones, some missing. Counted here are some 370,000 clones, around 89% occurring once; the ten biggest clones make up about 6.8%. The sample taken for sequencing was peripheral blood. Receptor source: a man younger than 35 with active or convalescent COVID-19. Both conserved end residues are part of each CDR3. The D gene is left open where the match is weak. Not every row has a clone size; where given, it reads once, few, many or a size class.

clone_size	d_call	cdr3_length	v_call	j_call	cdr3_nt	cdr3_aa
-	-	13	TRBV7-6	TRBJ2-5	TGTGCCAGCAGCTTATCCTACCGAGAGACCCAGTACTTC	CASSLSYRETQYF
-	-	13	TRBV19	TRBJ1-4	TGTGCCAGTAGTAGCCAGGGGAATGAAAAACTGTTTTTT	CASSSQGNEKLFF
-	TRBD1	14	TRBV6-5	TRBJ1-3	TGTGCCAGCAGTCCACAGGGGGCTGGAAACACCATATATTTT	CASSPQGAGNTIYF
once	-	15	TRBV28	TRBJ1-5	TGTGCCAGCATTAAAGGGGGGGCAGGCAATCAGCCCCAGCATTTT	CASIKGGAGNQPQHF
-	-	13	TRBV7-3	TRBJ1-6	TGTGCCAGCAGCTTCGGCCAAAGGGGGACCCTCCACTTT	CASSFGQRGTLHF
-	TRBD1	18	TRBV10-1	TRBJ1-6	TGCGCCAGCAGTGAGGATTGGACAGGGCGCGCGAAGAGATCACCCCTCCACTTT	CASSEDWTGRAKRSPLHF
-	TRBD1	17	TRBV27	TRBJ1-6	TGTGCCAGCAGTCCCGTGGTTTCGACAGGGTGGAATTCACCCCTCCACTTT	CASSPVVSTGWNSPLHF
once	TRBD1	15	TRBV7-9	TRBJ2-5	TGTGCCAGCAGCCCTTGGACAGGTAAAGGAGAGACCCAGTACTTC	CASSPWTGKGETQYF
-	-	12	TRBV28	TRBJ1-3	TGTGCCAGCAGTTTTCAGGGTCCCCGGACGGATTTT	CASSFQGPRTDF
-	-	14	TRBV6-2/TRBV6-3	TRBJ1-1	TGTGCCAGCAGTTATTTTGAGGGCCGTACTGAAGCTTTCTTT	CASSYFEGRTEAFF
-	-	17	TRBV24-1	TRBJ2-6	TGTGCCACCAGTGAAGGGGTTTGGTACTCTGGGGCCAACGTGCTGACTTTC	CATSEGVWYSGANVLTF
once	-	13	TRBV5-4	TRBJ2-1	TGTGCCAGCAGCTTGCCAGGGTACAATGAGCAGTTCTTC	CASSLPGYNEQFF
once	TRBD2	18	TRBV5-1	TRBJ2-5	TGCGCCAGCAGCTTGGCGGGGAGCGGGGGGCCATCCCGGGAGACCCAGTACTTC	CASSLAGSGGPSRETQYF
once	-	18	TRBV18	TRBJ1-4	TGTGCCAGCTCACCCCTGACAGCGACGTTTGCAACTAATGAAAAACTGTTTTTT	CASSPLTATFATNEKLFF
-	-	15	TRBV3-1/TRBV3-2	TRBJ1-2	TGTGCCAGCAGTCTTAGTCGACAGGCCTTTGGGGGCTACACCTTC	CASSLSRQAFGGYTF
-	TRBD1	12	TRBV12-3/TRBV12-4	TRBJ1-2	TGTGCCAGTACCGACAGGGTGAATGGCTACACCTTC	CASTDRVNGYTF
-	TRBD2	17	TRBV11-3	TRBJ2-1	TGTGCCAGCAGCCGAAGACTAGCGGGGGGGCAGTACAATGAGCAGTTCTTC	CASSRRLAGGQYNEQFF
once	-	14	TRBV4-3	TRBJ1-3	TGCGCCAGCAGCCAAGGTCGGGGGGGAAACACCATATATTTT	CASSQGRGGNTIYF
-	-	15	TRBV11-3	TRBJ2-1	TGTGCCAGCAGCCCGCAGGGGGGCTCCTACAATGAGCAGTTCTTC	CASSPQGGSYNEQFF
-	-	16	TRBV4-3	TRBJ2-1	TGCGCCAGCAGCCAAGATGACAGGCTCTCCTACAATGAGCAGTTCTTC	CASSQDDRLSYNEQFF
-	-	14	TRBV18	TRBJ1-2	TGTGCCAGCTCACTAGGAGCGGGGACCTATGGCTACACCTTC	CASSLGAGTYGYTF
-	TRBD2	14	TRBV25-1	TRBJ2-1	TGTGCCAGCAGTGCTAGCGGGAGCCGCTATGAGCAGTTCTTC	CASSASGSRYEQFF
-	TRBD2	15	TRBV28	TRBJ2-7	TGTGCCAGCAGTCCGACTAGCGGGAGTCTATACGAGCAGTACTTC	CASSPTSGSLYEQYF
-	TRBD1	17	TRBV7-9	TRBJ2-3	TGTGCCAGCAGCCCCCTCACAGGGGAAATGTTTGTAGATACGCAGTATTTT	CASSPLTGEMFVDTQYF
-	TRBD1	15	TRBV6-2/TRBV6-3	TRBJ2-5	TGTGCCAGCAGCAAGGACAGGGGTAAAGGAGAGACCCAGTACTTC	CASSKDRGKGETQYF
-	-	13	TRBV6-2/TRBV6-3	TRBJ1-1	TGTGCCAGCAGTCTCCAGGTTGGGACTGAAGCTTTCTTT	CASSLQVGTEAFF
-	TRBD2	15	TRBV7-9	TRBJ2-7	TGTGCCAGCAGCTTAGTGACTAGCGGGAGATACGAGCAGTACTTC	CASSLVTSGRYEQYF
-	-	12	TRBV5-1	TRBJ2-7	TGCGCCAGCAGCCAGGGGAAGTACGAGCAGTACTTC	CASSQGKYEQYF
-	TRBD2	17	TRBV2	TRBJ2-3	TGTGCCAGCAGTGACGGGGGGACTAGCGGGAGTCTGGATACGCAGTATTTT	CASSDGGTSGSLDTQYF
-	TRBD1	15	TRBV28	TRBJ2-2	TGTGCCAGCACCCCGGGACAGGGGAACACCGGGGAGCTGTTTTTT	CASTPGQGNTGELFF
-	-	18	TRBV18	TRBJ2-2	TGTGCCAGCTCACCAGCTCTCGGCGGGGGCTATAACACCGGGGAGCTGTTTTTT	CASSPALGGGYNTGELFF
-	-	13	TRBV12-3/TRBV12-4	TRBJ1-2	TGTGCCAGCAGTCCAACAGGAAACTATGGCTACACCTTC	CASSPTGNYGYTF
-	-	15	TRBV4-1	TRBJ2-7	TGCGCCAGCAGCCAAGTAATGGGCGGGGGCGACGAGCAGTACTTC	CASSQVMGGGDEQYF
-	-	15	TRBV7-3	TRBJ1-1	TGTGCCAGCAGCCCCGGAGGGTCTGTGAACACTGAAGCTTTCTTT	CASSPGGSVNTEAFF
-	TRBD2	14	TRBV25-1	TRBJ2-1	TGTGCCAGCAGGGGACTAGCGGGAGAAATCGAGCAGTTCTTC	CASRGLAGEIEQFF
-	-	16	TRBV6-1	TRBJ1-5	TGTGCCAGCAGTGAATTTCGGGGAAGGAACAATCAGCCCCAGCATTTT	CASSEFRGRNNQPQHF
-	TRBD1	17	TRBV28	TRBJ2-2	TGTGCCAGCAGTCTCACCGGGACAGGGGGTTTTGGCGGGGAGCTGTTTTTT	CASSLTGTGGFGGELFF
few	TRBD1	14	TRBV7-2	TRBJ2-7	TGTGCCAGCAGCTTAGGGACAGGCCCCTACGAGCAGTACTTC	CASSLGTGPYEQYF
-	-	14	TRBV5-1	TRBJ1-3	TGCGCCAGCAGCTTTACAGGGTATGGAAACACCATATATTTT	CASSFTGYGNTIYF
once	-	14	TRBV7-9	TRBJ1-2	TGTGCCAGCAGCCCTACAGGCTCCAACTATGGCTACACCTTC	CASSPTGSNYGYTF
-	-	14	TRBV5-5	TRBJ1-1	TGTGCCAGCAGCTTGGTTCAGGGCAGCAGTTCGGCTTTCTTT	CASSLVQGSSSAFF
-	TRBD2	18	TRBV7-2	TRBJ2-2	TGTGCCAGCAGCTTAGGTCATCAGCGGGGGGGACACACCGGGGAGCTGTTTTTT	CASSLGHQRGGHTGELFF
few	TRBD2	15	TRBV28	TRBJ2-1	TGTGCCAGCACCACCCACTCTCTAGCGGCCCCTCGGCAGTTCTTC	CASTTHSLAAPRQFF
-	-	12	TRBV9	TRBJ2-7	TGTGCCAGCAGCGTAGGAGGTTACGAGCAGTACTTC	CASSVGGYEQYF
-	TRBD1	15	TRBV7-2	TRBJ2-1	TGTGCCAGCAGCCCAAGACAGGGGGCGATGGTAGAGCAGTTCTTC	CASSPRQGAMVEQFF
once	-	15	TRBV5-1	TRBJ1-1	TGCGCCAGCAGCTTGGACAGTCCAGTGAACACTGAAGCTTTCTTT	CASSLDSPVNTEAFF
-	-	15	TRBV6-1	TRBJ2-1	TGTGCCAGCAGTGAAAGAGTGGTCTCCTACAATGAGCAGTTCTTC	CASSERVVSYNEQFF
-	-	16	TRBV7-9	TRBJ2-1	TGTGCCAGCAGCTTAGGTGGGACACGAAGGGTCGATGAGCAGTTCTTC	CASSLGGTRRVDEQFF
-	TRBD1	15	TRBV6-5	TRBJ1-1	TGTGCCAGCACCGCCCCGGGGACAGTGAACACTGAAGCTTTCTTT	CASTAPGTVNTEAFF